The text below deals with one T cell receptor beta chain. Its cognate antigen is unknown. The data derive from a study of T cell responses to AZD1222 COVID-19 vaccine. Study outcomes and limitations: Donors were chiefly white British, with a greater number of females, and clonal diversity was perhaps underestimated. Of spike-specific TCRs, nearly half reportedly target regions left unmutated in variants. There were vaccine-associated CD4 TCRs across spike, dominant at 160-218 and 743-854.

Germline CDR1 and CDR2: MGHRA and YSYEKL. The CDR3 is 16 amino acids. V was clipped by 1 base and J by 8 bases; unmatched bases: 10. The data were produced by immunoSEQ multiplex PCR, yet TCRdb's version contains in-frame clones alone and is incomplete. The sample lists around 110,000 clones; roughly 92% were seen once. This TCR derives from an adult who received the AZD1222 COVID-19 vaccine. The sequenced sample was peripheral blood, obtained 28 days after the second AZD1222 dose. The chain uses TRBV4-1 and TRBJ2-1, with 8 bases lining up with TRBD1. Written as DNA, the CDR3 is TGCGCCAGCAGCCAAGGCTCCAGGGGGCGGATTGATGAGCAGTTCTTC. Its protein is CASSQGSRGRIDEQFF.